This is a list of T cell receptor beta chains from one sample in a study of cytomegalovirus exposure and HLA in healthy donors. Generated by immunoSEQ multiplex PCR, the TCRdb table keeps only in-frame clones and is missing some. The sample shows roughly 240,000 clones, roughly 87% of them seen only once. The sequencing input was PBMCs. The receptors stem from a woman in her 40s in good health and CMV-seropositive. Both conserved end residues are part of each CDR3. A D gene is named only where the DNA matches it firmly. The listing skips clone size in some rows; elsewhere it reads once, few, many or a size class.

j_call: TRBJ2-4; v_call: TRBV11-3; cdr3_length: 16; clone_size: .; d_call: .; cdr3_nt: TGTGCCAGCAGCCCAGGCAGGTATGTATTCAAAAACATTCAGTACTTC; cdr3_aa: CASSPGRYVFKNIQYF
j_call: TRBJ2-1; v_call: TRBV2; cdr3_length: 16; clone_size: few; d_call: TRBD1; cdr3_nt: TGTGCCAGCAGTCCCCATGCCTGGACAGGGCACAATGAGCAGTTCTTC; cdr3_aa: CASSPHAWTGHNEQFF
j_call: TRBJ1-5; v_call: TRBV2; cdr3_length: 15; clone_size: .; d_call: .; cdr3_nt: TGTGCCAGCAGTGAAGCGCGGGGCCGGAGTCAGCCCCAGCATTTT; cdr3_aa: CASSEARGRSQPQHF
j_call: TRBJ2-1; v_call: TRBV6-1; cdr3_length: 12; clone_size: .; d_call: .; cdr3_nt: TGTGCCAGCTCAGGGATAGGCAATGAGCAGTTCTTC; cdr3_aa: CASSGIGNEQFF
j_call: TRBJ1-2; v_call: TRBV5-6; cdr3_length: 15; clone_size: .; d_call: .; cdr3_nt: TGTGCCAGCAGCTTATTCGGAGGGTTAACCTCTGGCTACACCTTC; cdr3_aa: CASSLFGGLTSGYTF
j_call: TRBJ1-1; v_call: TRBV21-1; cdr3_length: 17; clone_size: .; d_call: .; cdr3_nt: TGTGCCAGCAGCAAAGAAAGTGAAATGAGGGCGACCACTGAAGCTTTCTTT; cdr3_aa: CASSKESEMRATTEAFF
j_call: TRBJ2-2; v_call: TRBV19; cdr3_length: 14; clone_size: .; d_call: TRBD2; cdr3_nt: TGTGCCAGTAGTATAAGCGGGAGCACCGGGGAGCTGTTTTTT; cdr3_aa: CASSISGSTGELFF
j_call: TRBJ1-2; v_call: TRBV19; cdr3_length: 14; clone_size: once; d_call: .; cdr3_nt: TGTGCCACAACCATAAAGCTGGGACTAAATGGCTACACCTTC; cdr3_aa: CATTIKLGLNGYTF
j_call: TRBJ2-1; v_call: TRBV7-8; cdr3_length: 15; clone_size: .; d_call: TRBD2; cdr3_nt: TGTGCCAGCAGCTTAGCTAGCGGGAGTCACAATGAGCAGTTCTTC; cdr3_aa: CASSLASGSHNEQFF
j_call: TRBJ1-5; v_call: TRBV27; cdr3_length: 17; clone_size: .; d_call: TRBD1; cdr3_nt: TGTGCCAGCAGTTTACGACAGGGGAGTTATAGCAATCAGCCCCAGCATTTT; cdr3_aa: CASSLRQGSYSNQPQHF
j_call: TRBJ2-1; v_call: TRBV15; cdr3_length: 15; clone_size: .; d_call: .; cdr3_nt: TGTGCCACCAGGATCCAAAGGGGAAACTACAATGAGCAGTTCTTC; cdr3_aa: CATRIQRGNYNEQFF
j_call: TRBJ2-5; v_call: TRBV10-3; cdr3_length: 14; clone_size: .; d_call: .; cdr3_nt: TGTGCCATCAGTGACACCGGGACTGAAGAGACCCAGTACTTC; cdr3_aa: CAISDTGTEETQYF
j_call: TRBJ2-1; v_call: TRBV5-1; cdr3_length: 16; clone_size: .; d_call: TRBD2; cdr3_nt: TGCGCCAGCAGCCTTCAGATAGCGGGAGGCGGCAATGAGCAGTTCTTC; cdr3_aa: CASSLQIAGGGNEQFF
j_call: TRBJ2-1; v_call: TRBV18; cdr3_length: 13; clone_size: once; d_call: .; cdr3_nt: TGTGCCAGCTCACCAGGGCCGCCAGGTGAGCAGTTCTTC; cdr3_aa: CASSPGPPGEQFF
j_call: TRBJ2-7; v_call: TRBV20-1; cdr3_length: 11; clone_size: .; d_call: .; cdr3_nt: TGCAGTGCGGAGACAGGTGGCGAGCAGTACTTC; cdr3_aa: CSAETGGEQYF
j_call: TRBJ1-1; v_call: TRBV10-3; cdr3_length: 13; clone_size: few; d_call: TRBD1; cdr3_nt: TGTGCCATCAGGATGCAGGGGGAAGTCGGAGCTTTCTTT; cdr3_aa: CAIRMQGEVGAFF
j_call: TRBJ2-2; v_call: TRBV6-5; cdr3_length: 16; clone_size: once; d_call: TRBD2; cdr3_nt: TGTGCCAGCAGTTCGACTAGCGGGGGGTACACCGGGGAGCTGTTTTTT; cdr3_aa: CASSSTSGGYTGELFF
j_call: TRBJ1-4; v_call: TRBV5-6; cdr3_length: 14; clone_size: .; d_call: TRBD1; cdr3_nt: TGTGCCAGCAGACAGACAGGGCTTAATGAAAAACTGTTTTTT; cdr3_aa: CASRQTGLNEKLFF
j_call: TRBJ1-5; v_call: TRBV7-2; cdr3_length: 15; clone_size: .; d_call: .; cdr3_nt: TGTGCCAGCAGCCGAAATCGGGGGGGCAATCAGCCCCAGCATTTT; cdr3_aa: CASSRNRGGNQPQHF
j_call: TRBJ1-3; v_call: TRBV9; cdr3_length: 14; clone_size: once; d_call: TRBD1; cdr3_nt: TGTGCCAGCAGGGGTACAGGGGCCGGAAACACCATATATTTT; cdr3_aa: CASRGTGAGNTIYF
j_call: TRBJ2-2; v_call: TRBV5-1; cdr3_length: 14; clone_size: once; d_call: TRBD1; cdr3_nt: TGCGCCAGCAGCTTCACAGGGGACACCGGGGAGCTGTTTTTT; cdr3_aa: CASSFTGDTGELFF
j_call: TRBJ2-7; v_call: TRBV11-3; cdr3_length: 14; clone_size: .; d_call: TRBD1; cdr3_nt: TGTGCCAGCAGCTTAGGGGACAGAACTTACGAGCAGTACTTC; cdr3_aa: CASSLGDRTYEQYF
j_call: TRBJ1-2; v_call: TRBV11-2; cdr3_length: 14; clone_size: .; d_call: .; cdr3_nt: TGTGCCAGCACCCCGGACAGCTTTAACTATGGCTACACCTTC; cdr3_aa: CASTPDSFNYGYTF
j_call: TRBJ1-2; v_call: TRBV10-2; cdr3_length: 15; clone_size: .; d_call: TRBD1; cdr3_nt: TGCGCCAGCAGTGAGAGCAGGGGGCATAACTATGGCTACACCTTC; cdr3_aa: CASSESRGHNYGYTF
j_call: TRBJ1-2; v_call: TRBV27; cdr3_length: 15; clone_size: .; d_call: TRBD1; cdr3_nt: TGTGCCAGCAGTTGGTCGGGACAGGGTACCTATGGCTACACCTTC; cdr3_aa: CASSWSGQGTYGYTF
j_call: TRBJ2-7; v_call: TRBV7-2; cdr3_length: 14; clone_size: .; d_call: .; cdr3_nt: TGTGCCAGCAGCTCAACAGGGTCCCCCTACGAGCAGTACTTC; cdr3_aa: CASSSTGSPYEQYF
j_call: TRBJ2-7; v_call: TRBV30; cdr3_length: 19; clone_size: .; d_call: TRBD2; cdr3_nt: TGTGCCTGGAGACCACTTTTAAGACTAGCGGGAACAAAATCCTACGAGCAGTACTTC; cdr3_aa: CAWRPLLRLAGTKSYEQYF
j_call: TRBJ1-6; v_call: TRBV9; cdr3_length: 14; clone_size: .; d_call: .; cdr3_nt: TGTGCCAACACCGCTGGGGGGGATATGGCACCCCTCCACTTT; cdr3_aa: CANTAGGDMAPLHF
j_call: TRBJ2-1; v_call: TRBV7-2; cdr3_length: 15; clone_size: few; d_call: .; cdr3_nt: TGTGCCAGCAGCCCCGCAGGGGCCCTCTACAATGAGCAGTTCTTC; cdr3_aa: CASSPAGALYNEQFF
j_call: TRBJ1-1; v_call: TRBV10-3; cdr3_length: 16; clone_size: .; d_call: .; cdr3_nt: TGTGCCATCAGTGAGTCGGAAGGGGGGGCGCGGACTGAAGCTTTCTTT; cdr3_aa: CAISESEGGARTEAFF
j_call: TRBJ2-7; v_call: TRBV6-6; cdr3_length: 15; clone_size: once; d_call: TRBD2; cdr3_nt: TGTGCCAGCAGTCTCGGGACTAGCGGCTCCTACGAGCAGTACTTC; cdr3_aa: CASSLGTSGSYEQYF
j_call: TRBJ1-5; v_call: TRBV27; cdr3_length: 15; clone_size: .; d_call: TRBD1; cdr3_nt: TGTGCCAGCACCCCGGGACAGGGGCCCAATCAGCCCCAGCATTTT; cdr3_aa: CASTPGQGPNQPQHF
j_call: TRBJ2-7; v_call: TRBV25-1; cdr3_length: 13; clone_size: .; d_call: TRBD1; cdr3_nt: TGTGCCAGCAGTGTAGGGGGCGAATACGAGCAGTACTTC; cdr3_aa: CASSVGGEYEQYF
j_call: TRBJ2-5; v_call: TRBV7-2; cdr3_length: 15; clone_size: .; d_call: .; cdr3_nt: TGTGCCAGCAGCTACCAAGGAGGGGGCGGCGAGACCCAGTACTTC; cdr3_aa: CASSYQGGGGETQYF
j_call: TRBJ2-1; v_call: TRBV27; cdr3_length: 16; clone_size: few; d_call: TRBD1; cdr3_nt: TGTGCCAGCAGGATCTCACAGGGGAGCTCCTACAATGAGCAGTTCTTC; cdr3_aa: CASRISQGSSYNEQFF
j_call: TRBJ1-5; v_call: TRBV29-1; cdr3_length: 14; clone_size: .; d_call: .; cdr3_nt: TGCAGCGTAGCCGGAGTAAATAGCAATCAGCCCCAGCATTTT; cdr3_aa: CSVAGVNSNQPQHF
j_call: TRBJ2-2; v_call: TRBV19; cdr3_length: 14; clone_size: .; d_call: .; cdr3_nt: TGTGCCAGTAGTTACCAGGGGGGCACCGGGGAGCTGTTTTTT; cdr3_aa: CASSYQGGTGELFF
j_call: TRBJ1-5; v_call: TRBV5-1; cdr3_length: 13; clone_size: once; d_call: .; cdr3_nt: TGCGCCAGCAGCTCCACGGGAGATCAGCCCCAGCATTTT; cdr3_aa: CASSSTGDQPQHF
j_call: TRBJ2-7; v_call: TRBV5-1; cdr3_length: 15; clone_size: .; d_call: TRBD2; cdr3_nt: TGCGCCAGCAGCGTAACTAGCGGGAGCTCCTACGAGCAGTACTTC; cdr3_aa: CASSVTSGSSYEQYF
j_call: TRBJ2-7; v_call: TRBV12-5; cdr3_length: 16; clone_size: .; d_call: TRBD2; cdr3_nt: TGTGCTAGTGGTAAAGGGGTTAGCGGGATCGACTACGAGCAGTACTTC; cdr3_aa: CASGKGVSGIDYEQYF
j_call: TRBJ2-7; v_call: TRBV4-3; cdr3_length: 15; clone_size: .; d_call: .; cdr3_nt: TGCGCCAGCAGCCAAGGTGCACGCGGGGCGAGCGAGCAGTACTTC; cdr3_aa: CASSQGARGASEQYF
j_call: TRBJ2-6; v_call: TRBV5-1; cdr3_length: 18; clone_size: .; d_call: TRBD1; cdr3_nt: TGCGCCAGCAGCTTGGCGGGACAGGGGGCCTCTGGGGCCAACGTCCTGACTTTC; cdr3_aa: CASSLAGQGASGANVLTF
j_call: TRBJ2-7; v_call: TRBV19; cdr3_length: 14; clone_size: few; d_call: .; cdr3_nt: TGTGCCAGTAGTCCCACCCCAGGCAAGCGGGAGCAGTACTTC; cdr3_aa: CASSPTPGKREQYF